This T cell receptor beta chain derives from a study of cytomegalovirus exposure and HLA in healthy donors. The CDR3 has 13 amino acids. V was cut by 3 bases and J by 0 bases, with 5 bases left in between. Germline V gives CDR1 ENHRY, CDR2 SYGVKD. The PCR contained 60 Vbeta and 13 Jbeta primers. Sequencing used immunoSEQ multiplex PCR; TCRdb keeps in-frame clones, though not all of them. The sample comprises about 190,000 clones, around 75% of which are singletons, and about 2% rests with the top ten. Of note for this clone: Antigen unknown.

Findings and caveats of the study: TRBV6-2, TRBV6-3 and other indistinguishable V segments were excluded. The study recorded 164 TCR beta chains that were cytomegalovirus-associated. The authors later found TCR association rates varying by HLA locus, with DRB1 most and HLA-C fewest.

The chain employs TRBV10-3 and TRBJ1-1; the D gene is possibly TRBD1 (5 bases). The sample consisted of PBMCs. The receptor's source is a woman aged 30 to 39 in good health and CMV-seronegative. The CDR3 DNA follows: TGTGCCATCAGTGACAGGGTGAACACTGAAGCTTTCTTT. Amino acids: CAISDRVNTEAFF.